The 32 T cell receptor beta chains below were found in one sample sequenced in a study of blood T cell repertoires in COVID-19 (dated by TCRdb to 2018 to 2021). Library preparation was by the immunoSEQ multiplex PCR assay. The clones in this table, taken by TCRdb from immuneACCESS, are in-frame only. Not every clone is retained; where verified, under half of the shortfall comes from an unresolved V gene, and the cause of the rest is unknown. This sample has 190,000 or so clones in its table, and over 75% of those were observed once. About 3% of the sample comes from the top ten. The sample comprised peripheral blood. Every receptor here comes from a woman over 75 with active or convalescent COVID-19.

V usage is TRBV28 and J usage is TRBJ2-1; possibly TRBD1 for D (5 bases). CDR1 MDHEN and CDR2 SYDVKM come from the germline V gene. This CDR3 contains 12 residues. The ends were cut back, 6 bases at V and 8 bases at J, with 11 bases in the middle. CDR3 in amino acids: CASSRQGDEQFF. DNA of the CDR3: TGTGCCAGCAGCAGGCAAGGGGATGAGCAGTTCTTC.

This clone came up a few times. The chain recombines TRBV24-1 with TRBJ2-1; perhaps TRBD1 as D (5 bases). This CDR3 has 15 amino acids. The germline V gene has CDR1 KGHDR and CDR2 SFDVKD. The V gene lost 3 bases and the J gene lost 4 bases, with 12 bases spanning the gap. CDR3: CATSDNRAGYNEQFF. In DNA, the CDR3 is TGTGCCACCAGTGATAATCGGGCAGGGTACAATGAGCAGTTCTTC.

DNA of the CDR3: TGTGCCAGCAGTTTATTTTCCGCAGGGGGCCGAATGAACACTGAAGCTTTCTTT. Its protein is CASSLFSAGGRMNTEAFF. The chain employs TRBV27 and TRBJ1-1; 8 nucleotides align to TRBD1. With 1 base clipped from V and 0 bases from J, the junction kept 10 bases outside the gene matches. The CDR3 is 18 amino acids. The germline V gene has CDR1 MNHEY and CDR2 SMNVEV (reference sequence).

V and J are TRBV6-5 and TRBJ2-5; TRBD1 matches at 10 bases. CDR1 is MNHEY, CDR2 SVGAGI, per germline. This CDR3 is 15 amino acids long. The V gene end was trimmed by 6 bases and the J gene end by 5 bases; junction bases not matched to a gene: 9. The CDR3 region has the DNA TGTGCCAGCAGCAGAACCGGGACAGGGGATGAGACCCAGTACTTC. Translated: CASSRTGTGDETQYF.

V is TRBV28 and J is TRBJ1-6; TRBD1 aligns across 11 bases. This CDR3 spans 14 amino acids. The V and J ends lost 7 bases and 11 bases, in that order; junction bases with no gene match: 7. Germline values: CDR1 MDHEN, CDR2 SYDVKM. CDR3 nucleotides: TGTGCCAGCAATATTGGACAGGGGGCGACACCCCTCCACTTT. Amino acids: CASNIGQGATPLHF. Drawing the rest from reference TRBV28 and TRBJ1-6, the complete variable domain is DVKVTQSSRYLVKRTGEKVFLECVQDMDHENMFWYRQDPGLGLRLIYFSYDVKMKEKGDIPEGYSVSREKKERFSLILESASTNQTSMYLCASNIGQGATPLHFGNGTRLTVT.

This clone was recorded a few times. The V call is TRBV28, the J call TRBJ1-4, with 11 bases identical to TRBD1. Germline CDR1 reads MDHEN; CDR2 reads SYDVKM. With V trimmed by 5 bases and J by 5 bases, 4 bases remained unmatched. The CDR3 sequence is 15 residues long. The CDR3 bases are TGTGCCAGCAGTACCGGGACAGGGGGAAATGAAAAACTGTTTTTT. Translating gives CASSTGTGGNEKLFF.

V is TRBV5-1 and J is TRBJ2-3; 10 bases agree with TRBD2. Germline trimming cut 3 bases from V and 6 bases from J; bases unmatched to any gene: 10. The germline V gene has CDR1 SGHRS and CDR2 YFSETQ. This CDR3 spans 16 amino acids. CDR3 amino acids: CASSYALAGEGDTQYF. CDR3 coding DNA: TGCGCCAGCAGCTACGCTCTAGCGGGGGAGGGGGATACGCAGTATTTT.

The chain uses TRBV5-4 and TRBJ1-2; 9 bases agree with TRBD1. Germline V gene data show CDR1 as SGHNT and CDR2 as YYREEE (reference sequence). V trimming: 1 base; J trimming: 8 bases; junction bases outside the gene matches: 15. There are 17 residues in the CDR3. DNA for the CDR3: TGTGCCAGCAGCTTGCCCGGGACAGGGATATCCCAGGGAGGCTACACCTTC. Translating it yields CASSLPGTGISQGGYTF.

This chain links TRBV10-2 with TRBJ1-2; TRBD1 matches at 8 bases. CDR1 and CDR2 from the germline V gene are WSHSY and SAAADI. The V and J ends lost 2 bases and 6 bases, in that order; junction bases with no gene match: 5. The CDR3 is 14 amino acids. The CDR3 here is CASSEGRGLDGYTF. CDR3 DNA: TGCGCCAGCAGTGAGGGCAGGGGGCTGGATGGCTACACCTTC.

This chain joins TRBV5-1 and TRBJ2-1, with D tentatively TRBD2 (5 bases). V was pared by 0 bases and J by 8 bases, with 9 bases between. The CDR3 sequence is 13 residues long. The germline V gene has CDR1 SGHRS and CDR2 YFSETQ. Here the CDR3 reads CASSLAGVDEQFF. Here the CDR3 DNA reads TGCGCCAGCAGCTTGGCCGGGGTCGATGAGCAGTTCTTC.

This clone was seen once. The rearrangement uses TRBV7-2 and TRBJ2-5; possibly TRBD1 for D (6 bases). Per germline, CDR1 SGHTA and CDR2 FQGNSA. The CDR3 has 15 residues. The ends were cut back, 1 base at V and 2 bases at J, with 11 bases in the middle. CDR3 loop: CASSLGWTEQETQYF. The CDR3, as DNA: TGTGCCAGCAGCTTAGGATGGACAGAACAAGAGACCCAGTACTTC.

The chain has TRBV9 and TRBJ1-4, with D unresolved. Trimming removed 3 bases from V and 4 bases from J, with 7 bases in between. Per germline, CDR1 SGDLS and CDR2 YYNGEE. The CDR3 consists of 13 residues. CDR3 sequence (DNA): TGTGCCAGCAGCGGAGGCATTAATGAAAAACTGTTTTTT. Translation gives CASSGGINEKLFF.

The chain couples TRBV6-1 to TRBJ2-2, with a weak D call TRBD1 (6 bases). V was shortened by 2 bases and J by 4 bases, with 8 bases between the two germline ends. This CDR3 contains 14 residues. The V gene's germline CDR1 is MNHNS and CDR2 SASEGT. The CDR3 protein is CASSENRATGELFF. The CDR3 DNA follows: TGTGCCAGCAGTGAAAACAGGGCCACCGGGGAGCTGTTTTTT.

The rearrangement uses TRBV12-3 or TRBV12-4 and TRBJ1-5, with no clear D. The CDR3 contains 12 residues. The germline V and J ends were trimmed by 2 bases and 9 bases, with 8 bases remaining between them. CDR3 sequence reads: CASSLYAWPQHF. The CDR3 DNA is TGTGCCAGCAGTTTATATGCGTGGCCCCAGCATTTT.

The chain's CDR3 is CAMSPGGENTEAFF. The CDR3, as DNA: TGTGCCATGAGCCCGGGAGGGGAGAACACTGAAGCTTTCTTT. The chain joins TRBV10-3 to TRBJ1-1, with D maybe TRBD1 (5 bases). Germline V lookup: CDR1 ENHRY, CDR2 SYGVKD. V was shortened by 9 bases and J by 1 base, with 15 bases between the two germline ends. This CDR3 comprises 14 residues.

The CDR3, as DNA: TGTGCCAGCAGCTTAAGAAAGGGGAACGGGCAGCCCCAGCATTTT. Amino acid sequence: CASSLRKGNGQPQHF. The J gene is TRBJ1-5, the V gene TRBV7-2; D is perhaps TRBD1 (5 bases). The CDR3 has 15 residues. Germline V CDR1 and CDR2: SGHTA, FQGNSA. The V and J ends lost 2 bases and 7 bases respectively, with 15 bases between them.

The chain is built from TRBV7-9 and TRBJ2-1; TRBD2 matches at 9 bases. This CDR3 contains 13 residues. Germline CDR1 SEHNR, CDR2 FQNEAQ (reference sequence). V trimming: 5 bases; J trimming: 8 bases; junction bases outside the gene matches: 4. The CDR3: CASSTLAGHEQFF. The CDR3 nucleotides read TGTGCCAGCAGCACTCTAGCGGGGCATGAGCAGTTCTTC. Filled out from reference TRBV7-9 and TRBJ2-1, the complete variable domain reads DTGVSQNPRHKITKRGQNVTFRCDPISEHNRLYWYRQTLGQGPEFLTYFQNEAQLEKSRLLSDRFSAERPKGSFSTLEIQRTEQGDSAMYLCASSTLAGHEQFFGPGTRLTVL.

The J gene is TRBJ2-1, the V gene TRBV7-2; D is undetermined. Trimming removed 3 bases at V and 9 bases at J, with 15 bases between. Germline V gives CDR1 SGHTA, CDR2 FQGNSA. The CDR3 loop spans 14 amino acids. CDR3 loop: CASSLATKVGEQFF. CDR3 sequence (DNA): TGTGCCAGCAGCTTGGCAACTAAGGTGGGTGAGCAGTTCTTC.

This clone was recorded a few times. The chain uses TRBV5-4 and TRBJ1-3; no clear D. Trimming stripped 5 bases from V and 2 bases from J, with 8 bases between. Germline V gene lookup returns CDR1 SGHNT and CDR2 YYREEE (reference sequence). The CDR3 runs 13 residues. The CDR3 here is CASRQFTGNTIYF. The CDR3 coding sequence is TGTGCCAGCAGACAGTTCACTGGAAACACCATATATTTT.

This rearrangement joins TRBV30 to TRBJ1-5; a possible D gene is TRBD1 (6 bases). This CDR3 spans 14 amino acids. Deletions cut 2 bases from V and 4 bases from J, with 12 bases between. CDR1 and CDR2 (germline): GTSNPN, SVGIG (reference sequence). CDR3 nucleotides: TGTGCCTGGAGTCTAGGACAGAGGAATCAGCCCCAGCATTTT. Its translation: CAWSLGQRNQPQHF.

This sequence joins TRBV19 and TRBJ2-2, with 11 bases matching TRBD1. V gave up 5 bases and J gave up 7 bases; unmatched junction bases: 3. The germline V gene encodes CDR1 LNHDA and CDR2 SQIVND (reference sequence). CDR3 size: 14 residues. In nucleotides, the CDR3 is TGTGCCAGTAGTGGACAGGGGGCTGGCGGGGAGCTGTTTTTT. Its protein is CASSGQGAGGELFF. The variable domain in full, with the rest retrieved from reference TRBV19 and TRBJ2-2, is DGGITQSPKYLFRKEGQNVTLSCEQNLNHDAMYWYRQDPGQGLRLIYYSQIVNDFQKGDIAEGYSVSREKKESFPLTVTSAQKNPTAFYLCASSGQGAGGELFFGEGSRLTVL.

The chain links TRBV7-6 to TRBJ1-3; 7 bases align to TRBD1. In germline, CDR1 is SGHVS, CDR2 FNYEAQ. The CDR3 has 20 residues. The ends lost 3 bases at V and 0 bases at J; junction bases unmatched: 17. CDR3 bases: TGTGCCAGCAGCTTGGACACCGGGACAGCCACACCATACTCTGGAAACACCATATATTTT. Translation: CASSLDTGTATPYSGNTIYF.

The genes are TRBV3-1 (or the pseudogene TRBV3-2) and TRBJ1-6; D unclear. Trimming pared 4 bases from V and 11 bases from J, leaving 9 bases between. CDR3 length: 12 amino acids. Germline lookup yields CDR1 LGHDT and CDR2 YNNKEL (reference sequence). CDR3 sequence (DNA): TGTGCCAGCAGCCGGTTTAGTACACCCCTCCACTTT. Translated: CASSRFSTPLHF.

The CDR3 here is CASSRQLSSGANVLTF. CDR3 bases: TGCGCCAGCAGCCGACAGTTGAGCTCTGGGGCCAACGTCCTGACTTTC. This chain links TRBV10-1 with TRBJ2-6; D possibly corresponds to TRBD1 (5 bases). CDR1 and CDR2 from the germline V gene are WNHNN and SYGVQD (reference sequence). V lost 6 bases and J 0 bases, leaving 12 bases between the germline ends. The CDR3 has 16 amino acids.

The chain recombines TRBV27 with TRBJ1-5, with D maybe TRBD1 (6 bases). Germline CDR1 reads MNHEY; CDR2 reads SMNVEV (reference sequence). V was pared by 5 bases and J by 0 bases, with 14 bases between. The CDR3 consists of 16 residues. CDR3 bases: TGTGCCAGCAGTCTAAAAACAGGGCTTAGCAATCAGCCCCAGCATTTT. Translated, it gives CASSLKTGLSNQPQHF.

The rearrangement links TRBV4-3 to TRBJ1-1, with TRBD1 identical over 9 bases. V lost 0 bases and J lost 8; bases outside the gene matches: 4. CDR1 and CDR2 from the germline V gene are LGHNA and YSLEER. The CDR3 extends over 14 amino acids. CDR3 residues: CASSQDGQGPEAFF. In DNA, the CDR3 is TGCGCCAGCAGCCAAGACGGACAGGGGCCGGAAGCTTTCTTT.

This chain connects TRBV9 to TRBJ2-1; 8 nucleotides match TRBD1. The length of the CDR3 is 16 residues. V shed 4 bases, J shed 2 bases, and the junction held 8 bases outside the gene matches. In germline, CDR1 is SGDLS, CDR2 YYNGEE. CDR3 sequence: CASSPRTGLPYNEQFF. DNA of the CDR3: TGTGCCAGCAGCCCTCGGACAGGGCTCCCCTACAATGAGCAGTTCTTC. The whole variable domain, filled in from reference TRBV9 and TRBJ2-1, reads DSGVTQTPKHLITATGQRVTLRCSPRSGDLSVYWYQQSLDQGLQFLIQYYNGEERAKGNILERFSAQQFPDLHSELNLSSLELGDSALYFCASSPRTGLPYNEQFFGPGTRLTVL.

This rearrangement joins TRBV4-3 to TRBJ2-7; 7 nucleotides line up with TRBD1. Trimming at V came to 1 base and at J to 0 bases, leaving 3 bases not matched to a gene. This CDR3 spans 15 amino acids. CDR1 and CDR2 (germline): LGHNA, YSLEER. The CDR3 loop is CASSQGTGYSYEQYF. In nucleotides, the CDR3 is TGCGCCAGCAGCCAAGGGACAGGCTACTCCTACGAGCAGTACTTC.

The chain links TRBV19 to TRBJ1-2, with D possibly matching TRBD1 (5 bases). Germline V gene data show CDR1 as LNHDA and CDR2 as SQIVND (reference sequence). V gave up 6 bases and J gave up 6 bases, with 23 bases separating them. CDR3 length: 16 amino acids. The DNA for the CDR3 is TGTGCCAGTAGCCTCTCAACGCTTCAGGCGGGGGATGGCTACACCTTC. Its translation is CASSLSTLQAGDGYTF.

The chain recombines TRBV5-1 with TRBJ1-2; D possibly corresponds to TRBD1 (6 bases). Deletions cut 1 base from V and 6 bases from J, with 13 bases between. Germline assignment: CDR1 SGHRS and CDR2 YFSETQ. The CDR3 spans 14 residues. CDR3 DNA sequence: TGCGCCAGCAGCTTGCTAACAGGGATCGATGGCTACACCTTC. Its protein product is CASSLLTGIDGYTF. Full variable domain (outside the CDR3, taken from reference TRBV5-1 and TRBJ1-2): KAGVTQTPRYLIKTRGQQVTLSCSPISGHRSVSWYQQTPGQGLQFLFEYFSETQRNKGNFPGRFSGRQFSNSRSEMNVSTLELGDSALYLCASSLLTGIDGYTFGSGTRLTVV.

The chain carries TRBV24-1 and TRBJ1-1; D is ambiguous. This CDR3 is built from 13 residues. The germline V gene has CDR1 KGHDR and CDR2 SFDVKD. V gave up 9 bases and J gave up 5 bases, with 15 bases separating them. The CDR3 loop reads CATQDFEWTEAFF. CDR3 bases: TGTGCCACCCAGGATTTTGAGTGGACTGAAGCTTTCTTT.

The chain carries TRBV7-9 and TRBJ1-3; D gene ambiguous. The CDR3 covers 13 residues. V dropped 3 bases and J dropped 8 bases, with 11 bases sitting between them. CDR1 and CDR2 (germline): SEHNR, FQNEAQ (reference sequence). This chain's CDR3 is CASSFPLGDTIYF. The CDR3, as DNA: TGTGCCAGCAGCTTCCCACTCGGGGACACCATATATTTT.